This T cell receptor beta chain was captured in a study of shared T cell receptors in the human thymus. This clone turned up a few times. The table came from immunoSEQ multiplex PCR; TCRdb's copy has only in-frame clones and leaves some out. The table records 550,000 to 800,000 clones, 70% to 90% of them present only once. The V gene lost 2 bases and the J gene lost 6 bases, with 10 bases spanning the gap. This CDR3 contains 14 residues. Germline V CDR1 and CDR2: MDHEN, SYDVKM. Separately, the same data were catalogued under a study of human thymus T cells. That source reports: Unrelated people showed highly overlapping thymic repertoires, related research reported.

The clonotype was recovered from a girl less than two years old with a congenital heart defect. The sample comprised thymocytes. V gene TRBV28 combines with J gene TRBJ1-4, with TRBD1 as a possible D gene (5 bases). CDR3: CASSLGREDEKLFF. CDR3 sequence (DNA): TGTGCCAGCAGTTTAGGCAGGGAGGATGAAAAACTGTTTTTT. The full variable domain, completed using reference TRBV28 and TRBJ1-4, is DVKVTQSSRYLVKRTGEKVFLECVQDMDHENMFWYRQDPGLGLRLIYFSYDVKMKEKGDIPEGYSVSREKKERFSLILESASTNQTSMYLCASSLGREDEKLFFGSGTQLSVL.